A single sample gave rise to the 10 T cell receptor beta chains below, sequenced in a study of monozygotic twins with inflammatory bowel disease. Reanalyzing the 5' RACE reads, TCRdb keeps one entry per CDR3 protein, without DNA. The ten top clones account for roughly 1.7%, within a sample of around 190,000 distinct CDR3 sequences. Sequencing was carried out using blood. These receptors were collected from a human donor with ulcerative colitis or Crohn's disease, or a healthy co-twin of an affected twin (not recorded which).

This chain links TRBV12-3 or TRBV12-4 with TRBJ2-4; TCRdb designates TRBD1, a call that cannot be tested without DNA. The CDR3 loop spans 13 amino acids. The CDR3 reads CASSLGTGDIQYF.

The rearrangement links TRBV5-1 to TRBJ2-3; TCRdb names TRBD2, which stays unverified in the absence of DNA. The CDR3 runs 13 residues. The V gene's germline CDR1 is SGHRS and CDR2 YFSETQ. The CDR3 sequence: CASAGGRADTQYF.

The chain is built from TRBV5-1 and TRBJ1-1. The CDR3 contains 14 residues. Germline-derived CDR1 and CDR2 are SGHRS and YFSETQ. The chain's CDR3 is CASSLESGNTEAFF.

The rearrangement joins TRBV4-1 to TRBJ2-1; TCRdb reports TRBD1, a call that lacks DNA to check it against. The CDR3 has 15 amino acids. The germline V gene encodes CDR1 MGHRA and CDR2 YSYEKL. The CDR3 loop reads CASSQDSGGYNEQFF.

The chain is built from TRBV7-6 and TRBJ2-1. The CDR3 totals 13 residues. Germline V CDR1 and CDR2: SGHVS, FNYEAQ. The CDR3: CASSLGLLNEQFF.

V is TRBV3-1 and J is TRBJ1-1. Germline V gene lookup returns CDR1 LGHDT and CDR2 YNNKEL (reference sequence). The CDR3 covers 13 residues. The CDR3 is CASSPLGYTEAFF.

CDR3 sequence reads: CASSLANRGLPTNEKLFF. V usage is TRBV11-1 and J usage is TRBJ1-4; lacking DNA, the TRBD1 call made by TCRdb goes unchecked. Per germline, CDR1 SGHAT and CDR2 FQDESV (reference sequence). The length of the CDR3 is 18 residues.

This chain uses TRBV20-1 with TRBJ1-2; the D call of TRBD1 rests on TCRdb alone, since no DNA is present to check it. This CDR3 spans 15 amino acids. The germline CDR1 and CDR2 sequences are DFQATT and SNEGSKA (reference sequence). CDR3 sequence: CSARDSLGLNHGYTF.

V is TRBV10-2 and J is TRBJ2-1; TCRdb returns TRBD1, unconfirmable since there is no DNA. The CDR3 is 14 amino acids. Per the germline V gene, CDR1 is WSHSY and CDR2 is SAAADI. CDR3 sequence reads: CASSGPGGFNEQFF.

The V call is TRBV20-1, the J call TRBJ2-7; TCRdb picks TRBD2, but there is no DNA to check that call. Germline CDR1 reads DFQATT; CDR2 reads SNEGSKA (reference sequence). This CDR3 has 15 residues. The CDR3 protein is CSARGSGGASYEQYF.